This TCR beta chain was sequenced in a study of blood T cell repertoires in COVID-19. Across 20 to 25 US areas, participants ranged in age from about 18 to 100 years. Assignment of participants to cohorts was predicated upon participant-reported clinical history. Original handling: Using reference gene primer amplification, nucleated cell counts were estimated. This table comes from immunoSEQ multiplex PCR, and its TCRdb copy is limited to in-frame clones, with some not included. That table furnishes V, J and clone size, whereas the DNA furnished D and trimming. The sample has some 140,000 clones, almost 85% seen once. The CDR3 has 15 residues. Germline CDR1 and CDR2: GTSNPN and SVGIG (reference sequence). Trimming at V came to 1 base and at J to 4 bases, leaving 9 bases not matched to a gene.

This sequence joins TRBV30 and TRBJ1-2, with 7 bases matching TRBD1. The origin of this receptor is a man aged 40-49 years with acute COVID-19. Material for sequencing was PBMCs or T cells enriched from blood (not recorded which). CDR3 bases: TGTGCCTGGAGTGGATGGGACAGCCATCTCTATGGCTACACCTTC. Translated, it gives CAWSGWDSHLYGYTF. The full variable domain, its missing parts supplied by reference TRBV30 and TRBJ1-2, is SQTIHQWPATLVQPVGSPLSLECTVEGTSNPNLYWYRQAAGRGLQLLFYSVGIGQISSEVPQNLSASRPQDRQFILSSKKLLLSDSGFYLCAWSGWDSHLYGYTFGSGTRLTVV.